This T cell receptor beta chain came from a study of cytomegalovirus exposure and HLA in healthy donors. Primers for the PCR totalled 60 Vbeta and 13 Jbeta. Sequencing used immunoSEQ multiplex PCR; TCRdb keeps in-frame clones, though not all of them. The sample lists about 180,000 clones, around 80% occurring once. The V segment lost 10 bases and the J segment 4 bases; nucleotides outside the gene matches: 12. This CDR3 has 15 amino acids. Germline CDR1 and CDR2: LNHDA and SQIVND (reference sequence). The table lists this clone with a count of one. Sequenced input: PBMCs. The receptor was isolated from a girl aged 5 to 17 in good health and CMV-seropositive. The chain recombines TRBV19 with TRBJ1-3; TRBD1 aligns across 8 bases. This CDR3 reads CATWDRPSGGNTIYF. CDR3 bases: TGTGCCACCTGGGACAGGCCCTCCGGGGGAAACACCATATATTTT. Filled out from reference TRBV19 and TRBJ1-3, the complete variable domain reads DGGITQSPKYLFRKEGQNVTLSCEQNLNHDAMYWYRQDPGQGLRLIYYSQIVNDFQKGDIAEGYSVSREKKESFPLTVTSAQKNPTAFYLCATWDRPSGGNTIYFGEGSWLTVV.